This entry features one TCR beta chain sequence. Its specificity is not known. The junction departs from the called germline gene at one end, perhaps through a read error. The CDR3 runs 13 residues. The entry originates in a study of blood T cells in healthy people across ages. Study results and limitations: Age brought a roughly linear fall in TCR beta diversity measured per million T cells. Long-lived and aged donors differed, with more naive CD4+ cells and higher diversity in the long-lived.

Primed by a sample-barcoded 5' primer and a J-beta primer mix, a second PCR proceeded for roughly 6 to 12 cycles. TCRdb called the 5' RACE reads again in MiXCR, with one record for every CDR3 protein. The sample includes fewer than 2,000,000 distinct CDR3 sequences, more than 35% of them seen just once. Source material: blood. This sequence originates from a human donor in good health. The chain carries TRBV12-3 or TRBV12-4 and TRBJ2-3; the D gene is possibly TRBD2 (5 bases). CDR3 region: CASRTMGADTEYF. CDR3 coding DNA: TGTGCCAGCAGGACTATGGGAGCAGATACGGAGTATTTT.